The entry that follows covers one TCR beta chain sequence. What it recognizes is unknown. This entry belongs to a study of cytomegalovirus exposure and HLA in healthy donors. Study-level findings and limits: What a later analysis showed was that several of the most significant clusters appeared linked to common viral pathogens. The authors judged a highly shared variant cluster likely a sequencing artifact. Presence/absence results assume similar sequencing depth per donor, which may not hold.

Per germline, CDR1 SGHRS and CDR2 YFSETQ. The CDR3 length is 16 residues. The V end lost 4 bases, the J end lost 2 bases, and 15 bases lay between the germline ends. 60 Vbeta and 13 Jbeta primers were used in PCR. Using immunoSEQ multiplex PCR, the repertoire was profiled, and TCRdb retains in-frame clones only, with some absent. This sample has over 100,000 clones, with 76% found just once. This clonotype originated in a female donor in good health and CMV-seropositive. The specimen was PBMCs. This chain connects TRBV5-1 to TRBJ1-4; possible D gene TRBD1, 6 bases. CDR3 sequence reads: CASSPAGGTTNEKLFF. The CDR3 DNA reads as TGCGCCAGCAGCCCGGCTGGGGGCACTACTAATGAAAAACTGTTTTTT.